This T cell receptor beta chain was sequenced during a study of blood T cell repertoires in COVID-19. Germline V lookup: CDR1 WNHNN, CDR2 SYGVQD (reference sequence). The V and J ends lost 6 bases and 10 bases, in that order; junction bases with no gene match: 9. This CDR3 region has 15 residues. The protocol was immunoSEQ multiplex PCR, while the TCRdb copy is restricted to in-frame clones and leaves out a portion. This repertoire shows hundreds of thousands of clones, around 85% found once; its top ten account for roughly 6.2%. Sequencing used PBMCs or T cells enriched from blood (not recorded which). The sequence derives from a woman aged 40 to 50 who had recovered from COVID-19. The chain combines TRBV10-1 with TRBJ2-1; the match to TRBD2 covers 13 bases. CDR3 sequence (DNA): TGCGCCAGCAGACCCGGGACTAGCGGGATGGAAGAGCAGTTCTTC. Amino acids: CASRPGTSGMEEQFF.